The rows below give T cell receptor beta chains drawn from one sample of a study of cytomegalovirus exposure and HLA in healthy donors. Repertoires were generated with immunoSEQ multiplex PCR, while TCRdb's copy carries only in-frame clones and drops some. This table has 150,000 to 180,000 clones, 86% appearing once. What was sequenced was PBMCs. The receptors derive from a human donor in good health. CDR3s include the opening cysteine and the closing phenylalanine or tryptophan. A D gene is named only where the DNA matches it firmly. Clone size is given for some rows only: seen once, a few or many times, or a class if the clone is expanded.

cdr3_length	v_call	d_call	j_call	clone_size	cdr3_nt	cdr3_aa
17	TRBV29-1	TRBD1	TRBJ1-1	-	TGCAGCGTTGAAGAGACAGGGGGAGATAATTGGAACACTGAAGCTTTCTTT	CSVEETGGDNWNTEAFF
16	TRBV6-6	TRBD1	TRBJ1-5	-	TGTGCCTCCCACTCTCCAGGGGGCTTTAGCAATCAGCCCCAGCATTTT	CASHSPGGFSNQPQHF
16	TRBV27	TRBD1	TRBJ1-5	-	TGTGCCAGCAGTCCGCTGGACAGGGAAGGTTACCAGCCCCAGCATTTT	CASSPLDREGYQPQHF
14	TRBV28	TRBD2	TRBJ2-3	-	TGTGCCAGTAGACTAGCGGGAGGCACAGATACGCAGTATTTT	CASRLAGGTDTQYF
15	TRBV11-2	-	TRBJ2-7	-	TGTGCCAGCAGCTTATGGTCTAGCGTAACCTACGAGCAGTACTTC	CASSLWSSVTYEQYF
13	TRBV2	-	TRBJ2-7	few	TGTGCCAGCACTTGGACACGCGCCTACGAGCAGTACTTC	CASTWTRAYEQYF
13	TRBV14	-	TRBJ2-7	-	TGTGCCAGCAGCCGCCAAGACAGAGGCGAGCAGTACTTC	CASSRQDRGEQYF
15	TRBV19	-	TRBJ1-1	-	TGTGCCAGTAGCTCCGGTCGGGGGATGAACACTGAAGCTTTCTTT	CASSSGRGMNTEAFF
15	TRBV5-4	-	TRBJ1-2	-	TGTGCCAGCAGCTTGGCTAGCTCCCCTAACTATGGCTACACCTTC	CASSLASSPNYGYTF
17	TRBV28	-	TRBJ2-6	few	TGTGCCAGCAGGGGGAGAGACCAACTCTCTGGGGCCAACGTCCTGACTTTC	CASRGRDQLSGANVLTF
14	TRBV14	-	TRBJ1-1	-	TGTGCCAGCAGCCAAGCAGGCATGAACACTGAAGCTTTCTTT	CASSQAGMNTEAFF
18	TRBV14	TRBD1	TRBJ1-2	-	TGTGCCAGCAGCCAAGTGAACTTTAAGGGACAGGGGTTCTATGGCTACACCTTC	CASSQVNFKGQGFYGYTF
16	TRBV2	TRBD1	TRBJ1-2	-	TGTGCCAGCAGCCAAGCCAACCCGGGACAGAACTATGGCTACACCTTC	CASSQANPGQNYGYTF
16	TRBV11-2	TRBD2	TRBJ2-5	-	TGTGCCAGCAGCTTAGTTTGGCTAGCGGGAGGCGAGACCCAGTACTTC	CASSLVWLAGGETQYF
12	TRBV2	TRBD1	TRBJ1-1	few	TGTGCCAGCAGTGTAGACAGGGCTGAAGCTTTCTTT	CASSVDRAEAFF
15	TRBV5-1	-	TRBJ2-3	-	TGCGCCAGCAGCTTAAAAGATACAGGGTGGGATACGCAGTATTTT	CASSLKDTGWDTQYF
13	TRBV2	-	TRBJ1-3	-	TGTGCCAGCGCGTTTTACTCTGGAAACACCATATATTTT	CASAFYSGNTIYF
13	TRBV11-2	-	TRBJ2-1	-	TGTGCCAGCAGCCCCTTAGAGGCGAATGAGCAGTTCTTC	CASSPLEANEQFF
15	TRBV28	-	TRBJ1-2	-	TGTGCCAGCACCCAGTTCTTGAGTGGGACATACGGCTACACCTTC	CASTQFLSGTYGYTF
16	TRBV5-4	TRBD1	TRBJ1-5	-	TGTGCCAGCAGCTTGGGCCGGGACAGGGAACATCAGCCCCAGCATTTT	CASSLGRDREHQPQHF
12	TRBV15	-	TRBJ1-3	-	TGTGCCACCGGGGCAAGAGGAAACACCATATATTTT	CATGARGNTIYF
16	TRBV7-9	-	TRBJ1-4	-	TGTGCCAGCAGCCCCAGGAGTACAGGCCTTAATGAAAAACTGTTTTTT	CASSPRSTGLNEKLFF
15	TRBV28	TRBD1	TRBJ1-1	few	TGTGCCAGCAGCTTTAACAGGGGCAGGGACACTGAAGCTTTCTTT	CASSFNRGRDTEAFF
15	TRBV6-1	TRBD1	TRBJ2-7	few	TGTGCCAGCAGTGAGACCGGGACAGGGGGCACAGAGCAGTACTTC	CASSETGTGGTEQYF
15	TRBV18	TRBD1	TRBJ2-2	-	TGTGCCAGCTCACCGTCGAAGGGGGCGGCCGGGGAGCTGTTTTTT	CASSPSKGAAGELFF
21	TRBV4-1	TRBD1	TRBJ2-7	-	TGCGCCAGCAGCCAAGATCAGGGGGATTACTGGGAGACAGCCCTAGACTACGAGCAGTACTTC	CASSQDQGDYWETALDYEQYF
14	TRBV7-9	-	TRBJ2-1	-	TGTGCCAGCATAGAAGGGAGGTCCTACAATGAGCAGTTCTTC	CASIEGRSYNEQFF
14	TRBV27	-	TRBJ1-1	-	TGTGCCAGCAGAAAATTACAGGAGAACACTGAAGCTTTCTTT	CASRKLQENTEAFF
13	TRBV6-5	-	TRBJ2-1	-	TGTGCCAGCAGTTCGGACTCCCACCTCGTCCCAGTCTTC	CASSSDSHLVPVF
15	TRBV4-1	-	TRBJ2-6	-	TGCGCCAGCAGCCAAGGGAGTGCTGGGGCCAACGTCCTGACTTTC	CASSQGSAGANVLTF
14	TRBV29-1	-	TRBJ2-5	-	TGCAGCGTGCAACCGACAGCCGGGGGAGAGACCCAGTACTTC	CSVQPTAGGETQYF
14	TRBV6-5	TRBD2	TRBJ2-7	-	TGTGCCAGCAGTCCCGGGAGGGGCCCCTACGAGCAGTACTTC	CASSPGRGPYEQYF